This T cell receptor (beta chain) originates from a study of blood T cells in healthy people across ages. Overall study results and limits: PBMCs were not sorted, which prevented a conclusive comparison of naive versus antigen-experienced cells. Long-lived and aged donors differed, with more naive CD4+ cells and higher diversity in the long-lived.

Concerning this clonotype itself: The antigen is not known.

Germline CDR1 KGHSH, CDR2 LQKENI. Trimming removed 3 bases from V and 0 bases from J, with 12 bases in between. The CDR3 is made up of 17 amino acids. It was with a sample-barcoded 5' primer and a J-beta primer mix that a second PCR of roughly 7 to 11 cycles was run. No fewer than 2.5 million CDR3-containing paired-end reads came from each sample. Each CDR3 protein is one row after TCRdb ran MiXCR on the 5' RACE reads. The sample comprises some 550,000 distinct CDR3 sequences, around 48% of which are singletons, and 20% to 25% rests with the top ten. The people who gave samples were healthy Caucasians from Russia, aged about 6 to 95.

Sequenced material: blood. The TCR originated in a man older than 75 in good health. The genes are TRBV18 and TRBJ2-6; D could derive from TRBD1 or TRBD2 (6 bases each). CDR3 coding DNA: TGTGCCAGCTCACCGGGGGGACACCTCTCTGGGGCCAACGTCCTGACTTTC. Its protein product is CASSPGGHLSGANVLTF.